Below are 13 T cell receptor beta chains sequenced from a single sample in a study of memory CD4+ T cells and cytomegalovirus serostatus. The sort gate was single viable CD3+CD4+CD8-CD45RO+ cells for memory CD4+ T cells. Libraries were prepared by immunoSEQ multiplex PCR; TCRdb keeps only in-frame clonotypes and omits some of them. The sample shows about 92,000 clones, 80% of them seen only once. What was sequenced was memory CD4+ T cells from blood. The receptors here all came from an adult in good health and CMV-seropositive.

This clone was seen once. The rearrangement uses TRBV19 and TRBJ1-4, with D possibly matching TRBD1 (5 bases). The V end lost 5 bases, the J end lost 0 bases, and 16 bases lay between the germline ends. The CDR3 consists of 17 residues. Germline lookup yields CDR1 LNHDA and CDR2 SQIVND (reference sequence). CDR3 sequence (DNA): TGTGCCAGTAGTTCCCGAGGGGCGAGGACAACTAATGAAAAACTGTTTTTT. Protein sequence: CASSSRGARTTNEKLFF. The whole variable domain, remainder taken from reference TRBV19 and TRBJ1-4, is DGGITQSPKYLFRKEGQNVTLSCEQNLNHDAMYWYRQDPGQGLRLIYYSQIVNDFQKGDIAEGYSVSREKKESFPLTVTSAQKNPTAFYLCASSSRGARTTNEKLFFGSGTQLSVL.

The V gene is TRBV6-1, the J gene TRBJ1-2; possibly TRBD1 for D (5 bases). V dropped 6 bases and J dropped 7 bases, with 21 bases sitting between them. CDR3 length: 15 residues. The germline CDR1 and CDR2 sequences are MNHNS and SASEGT. CDR3 sequence: CASRLQVEVPSGYTF. In nucleotides, the CDR3 is TGTGCCAGCAGACTACAGGTGGAGGTCCCCTCTGGCTACACCTTC.

The chain carries TRBV18 and TRBJ1-2; tentatively, D is TRBD1 (5 bases). The ends were cut back, 5 bases at V and 4 bases at J, with 11 bases in the middle. The CDR3 spans 13 residues. Germline CDR1 and CDR2: KGHSH and LQKENI. The CDR3 nucleotides read TGTGCCAGCTCAGCCGGGGCAGTCTATGGCTACACCTTC. Protein product: CASSAGAVYGYTF.

The V call is TRBV7-3, the J call TRBJ2-7, with 12 bases lining up with TRBD2. There are 15 residues in the CDR3. CDR1 SGHTA and CDR2 FQGTGA come from the germline V gene. The trim removed 5 bases at V and 2 bases at J, leaving 4 bases unmatched. The CDR3 is CASSETSGGTYEQYF. CDR3 bases: TGTGCCAGCAGCGAAACTAGCGGGGGGACCTACGAGCAGTACTTC.

The rearrangement links TRBV4-1 to TRBJ2-2; 14 nucleotides line up with TRBD2. The junction had 6 bases not matched to a gene; V was cut back by 1 base and J by 5 bases. This CDR3 region has 18 residues. Per the germline V gene, CDR1 is MGHRA and CDR2 is YSYEKL. The CDR3 is CASSQGGLAGVGTGELFF. The CDR3 DNA follows: TGCGCCAGCAGCCAAGGGGGACTAGCGGGAGTTGGGACCGGGGAGCTGTTTTTT.

The rearrangement uses TRBV30 and TRBJ1-2; TRBD1 is a possible D gene (6 bases). V lost 5 bases to trimming and J lost 7 bases, with 23 bases between them. Germline values: CDR1 GTSNPN, CDR2 SVGIG (reference sequence). The CDR3 consists of 15 residues. The CDR3 loop reads CAWALGGGGRSGYTF. The DNA of the CDR3 is TGTGCCTGGGCACTAGGTGGGGGGGGGCGATCTGGCTACACCTTC.

Concerning this clone itself: The junction departs from germline at one end; a sequencing error may be responsible. V and J are TRBV7-7 and TRBJ2-3; 7 bases match TRBD2. Germline V gene sequence: CDR1 SSHAT, CDR2 FNYEAQ (reference sequence). The CDR3 extends over 13 amino acids. The CDR3: CASSRGRGDTQYF. The DNA of the CDR3 is TGTGCTAGCAGCCGCGGGAGAGGAGATACGCAGTATTTT.

V usage is TRBV28 and J usage is TRBJ1-4; 8 bases agree with TRBD1. CDR1 is MDHEN, CDR2 SYDVKM, per germline. The CDR3 is 14 residues long. V trimming: 1 base; J trimming: 8 bases; junction bases outside the gene matches: 3. The CDR3 DNA follows: TGTGCCAGCAGTTTATCGGGGACAGGAGAAAAACTGTTTTTT. As protein: CASSLSGTGEKLFF.

CDR3 DNA sequence: TGTGCAAGTCGCCCTACTAGGAAAGGAGCCAAAAACATTCAGTACTTC. As protein: CASRPTRKGAKNIQYF. The gene calls are TRBV12-2 and TRBJ2-4; the table's D gene call, TRBD2, was not cross checked with the DNA. TRBV12-2 counts as a pseudogene. CDR3 length: 16 amino acids.

The V and J genes are TRBV2 and TRBJ2-2, with D perhaps TRBD1 (6 bases). CDR3 size: 15 residues. V was trimmed by 3 bases and J by 0 bases, leaving 8 bases between them. Germline assignment: CDR1 SNHLY and CDR2 FYNNEI. The CDR3 DNA reads as TGTGCCAGCAGTGAGGGGGCAGCGAACACCGGGGAGCTGTTTTTT. This encodes CASSEGAANTGELFF.

Turning to this clone: Other DNA variants within this sample encode the same CDR3. The CDR3: CASSSSYEQYF. Written as DNA, the CDR3 is TGTGCCAGCAGTTCCTCCTACGAGCAGTACTTC. The rearrangement uses TRBV28 and TRBJ2-7; D gene unclear. With 4 bases removed from V and 0 bases from J, the gap between germline ends came to 1 base. This CDR3 region has 11 residues. The germline CDR1 and CDR2 sequences are MDHEN and SYDVKM.

The CDR3 sequence: CASSEDRTQETQYF. In nucleotides, the CDR3 is TGTGCCAGCAGTGAAGACAGGACTCAAGAGACCCAGTACTTC. The J gene is TRBJ2-5, the V gene TRBV6-1, with D perhaps being TRBD1 or TRBD2 (5 bases each). CDR3 length: 14 amino acids. Germline lookup yields CDR1 MNHNS and CDR2 SASEGT. Trimming took 1 base from V and 2 from J, leaving 8 bases between them.

V gene TRBV4-2 combines with J gene TRBJ2-7; TRBD1 matches 7 bases. The junction had 9 bases not matched to a gene; V was cut back by 4 bases and J by 0 bases. Germline values: CDR1 LGHNA, CDR2 YNFKEQ. The CDR3 length is 16 residues. The CDR3 nucleotides are TGTGCCAGCAGCCTAGGAACAGGGACAGCCTCCTACGAGCAGTACTTC. Translation gives CASSLGTGTASYEQYF.